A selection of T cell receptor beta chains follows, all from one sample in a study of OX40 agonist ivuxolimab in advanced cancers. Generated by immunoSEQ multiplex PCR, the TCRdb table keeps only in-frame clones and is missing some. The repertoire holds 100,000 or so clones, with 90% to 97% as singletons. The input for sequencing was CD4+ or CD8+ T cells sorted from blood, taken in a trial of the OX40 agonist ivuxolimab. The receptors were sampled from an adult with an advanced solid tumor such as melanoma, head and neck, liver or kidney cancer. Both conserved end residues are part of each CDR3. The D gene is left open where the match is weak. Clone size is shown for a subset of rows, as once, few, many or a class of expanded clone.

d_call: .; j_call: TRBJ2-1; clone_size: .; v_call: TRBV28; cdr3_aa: CASKSRGSSYNEQFF; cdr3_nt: TGTGCCAGCAAATCAAGAGGGAGCTCCTACAATGAGCAGTTCTTC
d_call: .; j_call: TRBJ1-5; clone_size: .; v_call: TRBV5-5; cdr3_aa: CASSLEDIGQPQHF; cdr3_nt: TGTGCCAGCAGCTTGGAGGACATCGGGCAGCCCCAGCATTTT
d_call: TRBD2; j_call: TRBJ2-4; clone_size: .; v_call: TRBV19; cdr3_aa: CATWGGAKNIQYF; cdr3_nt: TGTGCCACCTGGGGAGGGGCCAAAAACATTCAGTACTTC
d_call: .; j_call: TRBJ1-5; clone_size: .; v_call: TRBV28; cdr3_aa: CASSSGLNPATARQPQHF; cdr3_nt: TGTGCCAGCAGTTCAGGGCTAAATCCAGCCACTGCGAGGCAGCCCCAGCATTTT
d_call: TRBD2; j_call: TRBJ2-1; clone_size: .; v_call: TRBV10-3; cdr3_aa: CAIKAGGRNEQFF; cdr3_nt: TGTGCCATCAAAGCGGGGGGGCGGAATGAGCAGTTCTTC
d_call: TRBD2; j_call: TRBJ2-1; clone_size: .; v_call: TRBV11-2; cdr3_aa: CASSPLLAAPYNEQFF; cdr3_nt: TGTGCCAGCAGCCCCTTACTAGCGGCTCCCTACAATGAGCAGTTCTTC
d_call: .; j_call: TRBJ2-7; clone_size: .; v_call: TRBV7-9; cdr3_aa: CASSSLTVSYEQYF; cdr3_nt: TGTGCCAGCAGCTCTCTGACAGTTTCCTACGAGCAGTACTTC
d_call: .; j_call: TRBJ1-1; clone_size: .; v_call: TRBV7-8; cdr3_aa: CASSFIQDLNTEAFF; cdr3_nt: TGTGCCAGCAGCTTCATACAGGATTTGAACACTGAAGCTTTCTTT
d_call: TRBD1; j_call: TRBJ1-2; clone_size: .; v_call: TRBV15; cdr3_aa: CATSRVVTGIGYTF; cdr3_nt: TGTGCCACCAGCAGAGTGGTGACAGGGATAGGCTACACCTTC
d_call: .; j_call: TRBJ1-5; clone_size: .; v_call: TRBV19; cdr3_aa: CASSISRGNQPQHF; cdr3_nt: TGTGCCAGTAGTATTAGCAGGGGCAATCAGCCCCAGCATTTT
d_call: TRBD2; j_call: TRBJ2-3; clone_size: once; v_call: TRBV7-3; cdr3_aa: CASSPSGSTDTQYF; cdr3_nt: TGTGCCAGCAGCCCTAGCGGGAGCACAGATACGCAGTATTTT
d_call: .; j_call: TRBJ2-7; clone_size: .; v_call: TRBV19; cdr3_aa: CASSMVGHDLYEQYF; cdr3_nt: TGTGCCAGTAGTATGGTCGGCCACGATCTCTACGAGCAGTACTTC
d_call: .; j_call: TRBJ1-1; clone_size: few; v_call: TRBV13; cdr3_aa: CASSLSLATEAFF; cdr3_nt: TGTGCCAGCAGCTTATCGTTGGCCACTGAAGCTTTCTTT
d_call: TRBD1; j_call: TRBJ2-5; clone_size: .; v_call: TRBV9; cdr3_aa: CASSGTGTGGETQYF; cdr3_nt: TGTGCCAGCAGCGGAACCGGGACAGGGGGAGAGACCCAGTACTTC
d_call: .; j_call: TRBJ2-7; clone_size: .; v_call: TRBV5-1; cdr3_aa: CASSLDILRGQYF; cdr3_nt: TGTGCCAGCAGCTTGGACATACTACGAGGGCAGTACTTC
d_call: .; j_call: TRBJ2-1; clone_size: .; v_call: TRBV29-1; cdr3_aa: CSVEGNYNEQFF; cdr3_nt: TGCAGCGTTGAGGGCAATTACAATGAGCAGTTCTTC
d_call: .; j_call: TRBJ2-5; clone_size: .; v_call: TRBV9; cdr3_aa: CASSVGGTTPQYF; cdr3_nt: TGTGCCAGCAGCGTAGGCGGGACGACCCCTCAGTACTTC
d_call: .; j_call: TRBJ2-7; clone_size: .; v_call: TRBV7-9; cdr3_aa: CASSRGGYEQYF; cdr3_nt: TGTGCCAGCAGCCGAGGGGGGTACGAGCAGTACTTC
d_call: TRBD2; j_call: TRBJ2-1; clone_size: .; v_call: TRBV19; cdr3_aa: CASRYMGLALAHEQFF; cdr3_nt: TGTGCCAGTAGATATATGGGACTAGCCCTCGCCCATGAGCAGTTCTTC
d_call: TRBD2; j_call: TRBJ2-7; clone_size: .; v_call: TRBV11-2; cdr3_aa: CASSLAGGMREQYF; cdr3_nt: TGTGCCAGCAGTCTAGCGGGAGGGATGAGGGAGCAGTACTTC
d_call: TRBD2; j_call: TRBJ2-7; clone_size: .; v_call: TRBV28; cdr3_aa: CASSSRLAGELGEQYF; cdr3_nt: TGTGCCAGCAGTTCCAGACTAGCGGGAGAGTTGGGGGAGCAGTACTTC
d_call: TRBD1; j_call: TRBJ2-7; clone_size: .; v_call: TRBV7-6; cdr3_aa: CASSRSPGQGYEQYF; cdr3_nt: TGTGCCAGCAGCCGGTCCCCGGGACAGGGGTACGAGCAGTACTTC
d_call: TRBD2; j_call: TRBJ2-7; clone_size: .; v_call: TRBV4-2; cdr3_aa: CASSPRASGSPDPYEQYF; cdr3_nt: TGTGCCAGCAGCCCGAGGGCTAGCGGGAGTCCCGACCCTTACGAGCAGTACTTC
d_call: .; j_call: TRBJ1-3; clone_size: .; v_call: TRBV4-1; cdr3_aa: CASSLAAGPSGNTIYF; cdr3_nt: TGTGCCAGCAGCTTAGCGGCAGGGCCTTCTGGAAACACCATATATTTT
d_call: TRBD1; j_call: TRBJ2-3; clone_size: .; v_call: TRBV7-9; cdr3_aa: CASSSRTGGADTQYF; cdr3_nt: TGTGCCAGCAGCTCAAGGACAGGGGGCGCAGATACGCAGTATTTT
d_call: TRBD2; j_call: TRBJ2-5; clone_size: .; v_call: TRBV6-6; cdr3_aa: CASGWGGETQYF; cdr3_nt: TGTGCCAGCGGCTGGGGGGGAGAGACCCAGTACTTC
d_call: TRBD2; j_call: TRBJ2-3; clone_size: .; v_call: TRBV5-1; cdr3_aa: CASSLSLAGVVTDTQYF; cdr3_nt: TGCGCCAGCAGCTTGAGTCTAGCGGGAGTAGTAACAGATACGCAGTATTTT
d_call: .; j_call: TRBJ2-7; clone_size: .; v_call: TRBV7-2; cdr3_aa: CASSLPPGAYEQYF; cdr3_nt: TGTGCCAGCAGCTTACCCCCTGGTGCTTACGAGCAGTACTTC
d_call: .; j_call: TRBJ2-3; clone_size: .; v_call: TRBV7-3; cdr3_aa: CASSLIGGDTQYF; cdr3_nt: TGTGCCAGCAGCTTAATAGGGGGAGATACGCAGTATTTT
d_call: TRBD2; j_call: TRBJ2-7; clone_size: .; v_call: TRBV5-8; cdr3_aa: CASSLGTSGKPYEQYF; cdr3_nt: TGTGCCAGCAGCTTGGGGACTAGCGGGAAGCCGTACGAGCAGTACTTC
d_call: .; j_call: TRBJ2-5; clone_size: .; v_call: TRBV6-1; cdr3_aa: CASIAGNQETQYF; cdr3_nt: TGTGCCAGCATTGCAGGGAACCAAGAGACCCAGTACTTC
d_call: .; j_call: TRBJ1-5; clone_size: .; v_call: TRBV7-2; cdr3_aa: CASSYSAGGDSNQPQHF; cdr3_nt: TGTGCCAGCAGCTATTCGGCTGGGGGAGATAGCAATCAGCCCCAGCATTTT
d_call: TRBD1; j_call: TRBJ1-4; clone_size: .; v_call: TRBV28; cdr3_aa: CASSLRQGVGEKLFF; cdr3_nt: TGTGCCAGCAGTTTACGACAGGGGGTTGGGGAAAAACTGTTTTTT
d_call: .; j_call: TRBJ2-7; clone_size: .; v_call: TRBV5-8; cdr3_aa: CASSSDWYEQYF; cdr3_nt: TGTGCCAGCAGCTCGGACTGGTACGAGCAGTACTTC
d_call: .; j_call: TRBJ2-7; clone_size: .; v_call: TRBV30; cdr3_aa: CAWSQGREYEQYF; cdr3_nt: TGTGCCTGGAGTCAGGGCAGGGAATACGAGCAGTACTTC
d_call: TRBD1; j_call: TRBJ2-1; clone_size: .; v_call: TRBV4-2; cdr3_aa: CASSQEQGQGVYNEQFF; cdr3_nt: TGTGCCAGCAGCCAAGAACAGGGACAGGGGGTCTACAATGAGCAGTTCTTC
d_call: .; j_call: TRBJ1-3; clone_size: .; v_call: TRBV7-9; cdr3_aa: CASRQGLSGNTIYF; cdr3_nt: TGTGCCAGCCGCCAGGGGTTGTCTGGAAACACCATATATTTT
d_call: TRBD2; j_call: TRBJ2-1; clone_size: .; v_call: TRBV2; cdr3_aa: CASSDRVGGRWNEQFF; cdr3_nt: TGTGCCAGCAGCGACCGTGTAGGCGGGAGGTGGAATGAGCAGTTCTTC
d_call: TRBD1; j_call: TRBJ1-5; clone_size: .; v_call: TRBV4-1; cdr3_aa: CASSPGQATVNSNQPQHF; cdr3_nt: TGCGCCAGCAGCCCCGGACAGGCCACAGTTAATAGCAATCAGCCCCAGCATTTT
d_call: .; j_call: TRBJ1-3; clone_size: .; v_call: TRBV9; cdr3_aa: CASSVSGVDGNTIYF; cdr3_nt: TGTGCCAGCAGCGTATCAGGGGTCGATGGAAACACCATATATTTT
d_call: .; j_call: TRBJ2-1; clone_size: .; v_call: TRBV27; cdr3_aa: CASSGSYNEQFF; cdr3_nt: TGTGCCAGCAGTGGCTCCTACAATGAGCAGTTCTTC
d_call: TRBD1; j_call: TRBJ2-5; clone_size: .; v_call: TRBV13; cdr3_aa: CASSLVPGQGAKETQYF; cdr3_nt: TGTGCCAGCAGCTTAGTGCCGGGACAGGGGGCGAAAGAGACCCAGTACTTC
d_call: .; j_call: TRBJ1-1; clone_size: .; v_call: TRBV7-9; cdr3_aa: CASITEDRNTEAFF; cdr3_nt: TGTGCCAGCATAACCGAGGACAGGAACACTGAAGCTTTCTTT
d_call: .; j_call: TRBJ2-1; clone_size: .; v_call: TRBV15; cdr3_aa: CATSREGGPWGNEQFF; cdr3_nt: TGTGCCACCAGCAGAGAGGGCGGCCCTTGGGGGAATGAGCAGTTCTTC
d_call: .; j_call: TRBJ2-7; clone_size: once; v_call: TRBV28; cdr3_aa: CASSFKGFSYEQHF; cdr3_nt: TGTGCCAGCAGTTTCAAAGGCTTCTCCTACGAGCAGCACTTC
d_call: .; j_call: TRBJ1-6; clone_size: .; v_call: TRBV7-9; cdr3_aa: CASSPLGADNSPLHF; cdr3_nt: TGTGCCAGCAGCCCCCTGGGAGCTGATAATTCACCCCTCCACTTT